Presented here are 10 T cell receptor beta chains from one specimen sequenced in a study of blood T cell repertoires in COVID-19. Profiled with immunoSEQ multiplex PCR; TCRdb holds only in-frame clones, not every one. The sample yields hundreds of thousands of clones, more than 85% seen once. Sequencing input: peripheral blood. The receptor set was obtained from an older man with acute or convalescent COVID-19.

The chain has TRBV2 and TRBJ1-4, with 7 positions matching TRBD1. The CDR3 length is 15 residues. Germline CDR1 is SNHLY and CDR2 is FYNNEI. The V segment lost 3 bases and the J segment 4 bases; nucleotides outside the gene matches: 5. Here the CDR3 reads CASSDYRDSNEKLFF. For the CDR3, the DNA is TGTGCCAGCAGTGACTACCGGGACAGTAATGAAAAACTGTTTTTT.

The rearrangement links TRBV27 to TRBJ2-7; the D gene is possibly TRBD2 (6 bases). V was cut by 5 bases and J by 4 bases, with 15 bases left in between. The CDR3 consists of 14 residues. The germline V gene encodes CDR1 MNHEY and CDR2 SMNVEV (reference sequence). The CDR3 DNA reads TGTGCCAGCAGTCGTTTCGGGAGTAGTTACGAGCAGTACTTC. Translated: CASSRFGSSYEQYF.

V usage is TRBV6-1 and J usage is TRBJ1-2; D is uncertain. Trimming took off 6 bases at V and 7 bases at J, with 12 bases between the two ends. CDR1 MNHNS and CDR2 SASEGT come from the germline V gene. CDR3 length: 12 residues. The CDR3, as DNA: TGTGCCAGCAGATCCCAAGGAGGTGGCTACACCTTC. Its translation is CASRSQGGGYTF.

This clone showed up just a few times. The chain employs TRBV5-5 and TRBJ2-2; no clear D. CDR1 is SGHKS, CDR2 YYEKEE, per germline (reference sequence). V was pared by 0 bases and J by 9 bases, with 21 bases between. This CDR3 is built from 17 residues. The CDR3 is CASSLGASARLTWELFF. The CDR3 DNA reads TGTGCCAGCAGCTTGGGGGCATCAGCTCGTCTAACCTGGGAGCTGTTTTTT.

This clone was recorded once. This chain links TRBV7-9 with TRBJ1-1; unclear D gene. V was pared by 2 bases and J by 0 bases, with 13 bases between. Germline CDR1 reads SEHNR; CDR2 reads FQNEAQ (reference sequence). This CDR3 spans 16 amino acids. DNA of the CDR3: TGTGCCAGCAGCTTATTGGGCCAGATGATGAACACTGAAGCTTTCTTT. It encodes CASSLLGQMMNTEAFF.

J is TRBJ1-6 and V is TRBV4-2; D is uncertain. CDR3 size: 16 residues. Germline CDR1 LGHNA, CDR2 YNFKEQ. V shed 0 bases and J shed 9 bases, with 15 bases lying between them. Written as DNA, the CDR3 is TGTGCCAGCAGCCAAGATCAGCCCGGGATTGGTTCACCCCTCCACTTT. Its translation: CASSQDQPGIGSPLHF.

The chain is built from TRBV7-9 and TRBJ1-1; no clear D gene. The CDR3 loop spans 15 amino acids. Per germline, CDR1 SEHNR and CDR2 FQNEAQ (reference sequence). The V end was cut by 4 bases, the J end by 1 base, with 13 bases between. CDR3: CASSSTAHGNTEAFF. For the CDR3, the DNA is TGTGCCAGCAGCTCCACAGCCCACGGGAACACTGAAGCTTTCTTT.

The chain employs TRBV6-5 and TRBJ1-1; D unresolved. This CDR3 spans 13 amino acids. CDR1 and CDR2 (germline): MNHEY, SVGAGI. Trimming shortened V by 2 bases and J by 6 bases, and 10 bases separated the two germline ends. The CDR3 DNA reads as TGTGCCAGCAGTTACCTTGGAGTCGCTGAAGCTTTCTTT. Translating it yields CASSYLGVAEAFF.

The gene calls are TRBV10-3 and TRBJ2-5; possible D gene TRBD1, 5 bases. Trimming took off 2 bases at V and 5 bases at J, with 15 bases between the two ends. The germline CDR1 and CDR2 sequences are ENHRY and SYGVKD. The CDR3 has 15 amino acids. The DNA of the CDR3 is TGTGCCATCAGTGAGCAGAGACAGTTGGCGGAGACCCAGTACTTC. Protein product: CAISEQRQLAETQYF.

This chain connects TRBV4-2 to TRBJ2-5; D remains unclear. Per germline, CDR1 LGHNA and CDR2 YNFKEQ. V lost 0 bases and J 4 bases, leaving 6 bases between the germline ends. The CDR3 consists of 13 residues. The CDR3: CASSQDFGETQYF. Written as DNA, the CDR3 is TGTGCCAGCAGCCAAGATTTCGGAGAGACCCAGTACTTC.